The 2 T cell receptor beta chains presented below share a single source sample, sequenced in a study of patients and donors after allogeneic stem cell transplantation. TCRdb re-analysed the RT-PCR reads in MiXCR, keeping a single row per CDR3 protein. This table holds 920,000 or so distinct CDR3 sequences, roughly 17% found once. The source material was blood, either unsorted or a sorted T cell fraction (not recorded which). Receptor source: a human donor who was either an allogeneic HSCT recipient or a stem cell or donor lymphocyte infusion donor (not recorded which). It is not recorded whose cells these are; they may come from a transplant donor.

This clonotype was seen a handful of times. The chain employs TRBV12-3 or TRBV12-4 and TRBJ2-3; the match to TRBD2 covers 11 bases. The CDR3 consists of 15 residues. V shed 7 bases, J shed 2 bases, and the junction held 5 bases outside the gene matches. As DNA, the CDR3 is TGTGCCAGCATTCATAGCGGGAGGGCCACAGATACGCAGTATTTT. Amino acid sequence: CASIHSGRATDTQYF.

This chain links TRBV11-2 with TRBJ2-7; D call uncertain. V lost 2 bases and J lost 2, with 13 bases in between. The CDR3 length is 15 residues. The germline gives CDR1 SGHAT, CDR2 FQNNGV. The CDR3 is CASSLKSLGAYEQYF. Here the CDR3 DNA reads TGTGCCAGCAGCTTAAAATCCCTCGGTGCCTACGAGCAGTACTTC.